The rows below give T cell receptor beta chains drawn from one sample of a study of cytomegalovirus exposure and HLA in healthy donors. Profiling relied on immunoSEQ multiplex PCR, and the TCRdb table lists in-frame clones only, not all of them. This sample yields some 78,000 clones, of which around 70% are seen a single time; approximately 12% belongs to the top ten. The sample was PBMCs. The receptor source for this set is a woman aged 40 to 50 in good health and CMV-seropositive. CDR3s include the opening cysteine and the closing phenylalanine or tryptophan. A D gene is named only where the DNA matches it firmly. Clone sizes are given selectively: once, few, many, or a class where the clone is expanded.

j_call	d_call	v_call	clone_size	cdr3_nt	cdr3_aa
TRBJ2-5	-	TRBV4-3	-	TGCGCCAGCAGCCTTACAATCCCGGGTGAGGGGGAGCAGTACTTC	CASSLTIPGEGEQYF
TRBJ1-1	-	TRBV7-2	-	TGTGCCAGCAGCCCGCAGGGTAACACTGAAGCTTTCTTT	CASSPQGNTEAFF
TRBJ1-1	-	TRBV15	-	TGTGCCACCAGCAGGACGGGACTGCGTTCGACGAACACTGAAGCTTTCTTT	CATSRTGLRSTNTEAFF
TRBJ2-7	TRBD1	TRBV25-1	-	TGTGCCAGCATCGGCGCAGGGGGCTTTCGCGAGCAGTACTTC	CASIGAGGFREQYF
TRBJ2-7	-	TRBV27	-	TGTGCCAGCACCCGGCACACGGGGAGCTCCTACGAGCAGTACTTC	CASTRHTGSSYEQYF
TRBJ1-2	TRBD1	TRBV2	-	TGTGCCAGCCCCGGGACAGGGGATAACTATGGCTACACCTTC	CASPGTGDNYGYTF
TRBJ2-3	-	TRBV9	-	TGTGCCAGCAACATCTTTGATACAGATACGCAGTATTTT	CASNIFDTDTQYF
TRBJ2-1	TRBD2	TRBV5-1	-	TGCGCCAGCAGCTTGGATGGTCCGGGAGGGCCCCGTGGGTCCTACAATGAGCAGTTCTTC	CASSLDGPGGPRGSYNEQFF
TRBJ1-1	-	TRBV6-4	-	TGTGCCAGCAGTGACTCTTCTAGGACAGTTGAAGCTTTCTTT	CASSDSSRTVEAFF
TRBJ1-1	-	TRBV7-9	-	TGTGCCAGCAGCCCAGAGGTTGGGGAGCGCACTGAAGCTTTCTTT	CASSPEVGERTEAFF
TRBJ2-6	TRBD1	TRBV5-1	-	TGCGCCAGCAGCCCGGGACAGGGGGCGGGAGGGGCCAACGTCCTGACTTTC	CASSPGQGAGGANVLTF
TRBJ2-7	-	TRBV28	-	TGTGCCAGCAGCCTGCAGTACTTC	CASSLQYF
TRBJ1-5	TRBD1	TRBV6-5	-	TGTGCCAGCAGTTACACAGGGGGCAATCAGCCCCAGCATTTT	CASSYTGGNQPQHF
TRBJ2-7	-	TRBV30	few	TGTGCCTGGAGTGTAGGCGGAGGGAGCTACGAGCAGTACTTC	CAWSVGGGSYEQYF
TRBJ2-7	TRBD2	TRBV18	-	TGTGCCAGCTCATCGGGACTAGATAGTGAGCAGTACTTC	CASSSGLDSEQYF
TRBJ1-3	TRBD1	TRBV6-1	-	TGTGCCAGCTCCAGGGGGCGCGAAGGAAACACCATATATTTT	CASSRGREGNTIYF
TRBJ1-5	TRBD1	TRBV7-9	-	TGTGCCAGCAGCTTAGACGGGACAGGGAATCAGCCCCAGCATTTT	CASSLDGTGNQPQHF
TRBJ2-2	-	TRBV7-9	-	TGTGCCAGCAGCGACATCACCGGGGAGCTGTTTTTT	CASSDITGELFF
TRBJ1-5	TRBD1	TRBV18	-	TGTGCCAGCTCACTAAACGACAGGGGAGTGTTTCAGCCCCAGCATTTT	CASSLNDRGVFQPQHF
TRBJ1-1	-	TRBV6-5	-	TGTGCCAGCAGTTGGGGACAATCTACTGAAGCTTTCTTT	CASSWGQSTEAFF
TRBJ2-3	TRBD2	TRBV19	once	TGTGCCAGTACCACCGATGGTAGCGGGGGTGGTTCTACGCAGTATTTT	CASTTDGSGGGSTQYF
TRBJ1-2	-	TRBV28	-	TGTGCCAGCATTACCCACGGGATTAACTATGGCTACACCTTC	CASITHGINYGYTF
TRBJ1-2	-	TRBV18	-	TGTGCCAGCTCACCGGCGGAAACTGGCTACACCTTC	CASSPAETGYTF
TRBJ1-6	-	TRBV28	-	TGTGCCAGCAGATTGGGGAGCTCCTATAATTCACCCCTCCACTTT	CASRLGSSYNSPLHF
TRBJ1-1	TRBD1	TRBV6-5	few	TGTGCCAGCAGACGCGACAGGGATCCCCCTGAAGCTTTCTTT	CASRRDRDPPEAFF
TRBJ1-1	-	TRBV7-2	-	TGTGCCAGCAGCTTAGCGCCCAGGGGCGACACTGAAGCTTTCTTT	CASSLAPRGDTEAFF
TRBJ2-2	-	TRBV5-6	few	TGTGCCAGCCGGAGAGGGAACACCGGGGAGCTGTTTTTT	CASRRGNTGELFF
TRBJ2-3	TRBD2	TRBV9	once	TGTGCCAGCAGCTTCGGACTAGCGGGGGGGATTAGCACAGATACGCAGTATTTT	CASSFGLAGGISTDTQYF
TRBJ1-1	-	TRBV7-9	-	TGTGCCAGCAGCCGGGTGCAGGGCCCTGAAGCTTTCTTT	CASSRVQGPEAFF
TRBJ1-2	TRBD1	TRBV7-9	-	TGTGCCAGCAGTCAAGGACAGGGGAGATACTACCCCTTC	CASSQGQGRYYPF
TRBJ1-1	-	TRBV14	-	TGTGCCAGCAGCCTCACCGGGGGGACTGAAGCTTTCTTT	CASSLTGGTEAFF
TRBJ2-1	-	TRBV6-1	-	TGTGCCAGCAGTGACCTGAATGAGCAGTTCTTC	CASSDLNEQFF
TRBJ1-1	TRBD1	TRBV5-1	few	TGCGCCAGCAGCCCAGAAACAACAGGGGGGAGGGCTTTCTTT	CASSPETTGGRAFF
TRBJ1-5	-	TRBV6-5	-	TGTGCCAGCAGTTATATTCGGAATCAGCCCCAGCATTTT	CASSYIRNQPQHF
TRBJ1-5	-	TRBV6-5	-	TGTGCCAGCAGGAGGCAGGGAATTCATCAGCCCCAGCATTTT	CASRRQGIHQPQHF
TRBJ2-1	-	TRBV7-6	-	TGTGCCAGCAGCTTGGGGGAGGCGTCCTACAATGAGCAGTTCTTC	CASSLGEASYNEQFF
TRBJ2-7	TRBD1	TRBV6-5	once	TGTGCCAGCAGTAGATCACAGGGGGCGTACGAGCAGTACTTC	CASSRSQGAYEQYF
TRBJ1-2	-	TRBV6-5	few	TGTGCCAGCAGTTACGACTCAAGCGGCGGCTACACCTTC	CASSYDSSGGYTF
TRBJ2-7	TRBD1	TRBV30	-	TGTGCCTGGAGTGGGGACAGTTCCTACGAGCAGTACTTC	CAWSGDSSYEQYF
TRBJ2-3	TRBD2	TRBV10-1	few	TGCGCCAGCAGTGAAGGGGCTAGCGGGGACACAGATACGCAGTATTTT	CASSEGASGDTDTQYF